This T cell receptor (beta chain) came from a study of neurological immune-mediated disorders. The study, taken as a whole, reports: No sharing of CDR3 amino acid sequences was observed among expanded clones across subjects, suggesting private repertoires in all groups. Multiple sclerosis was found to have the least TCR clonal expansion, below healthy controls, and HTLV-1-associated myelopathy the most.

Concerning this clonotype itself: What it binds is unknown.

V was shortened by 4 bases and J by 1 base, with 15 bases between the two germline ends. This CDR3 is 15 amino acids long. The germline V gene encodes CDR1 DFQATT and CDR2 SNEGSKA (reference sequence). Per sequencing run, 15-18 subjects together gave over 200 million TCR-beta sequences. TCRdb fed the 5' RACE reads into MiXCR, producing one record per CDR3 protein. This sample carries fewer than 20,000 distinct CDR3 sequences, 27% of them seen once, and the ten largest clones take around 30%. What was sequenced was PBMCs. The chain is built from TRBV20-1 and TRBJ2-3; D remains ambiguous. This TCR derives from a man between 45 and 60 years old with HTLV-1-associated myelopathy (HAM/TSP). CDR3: CSAKTSWDGTDTQYF. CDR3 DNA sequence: TGCAGTGCTAAGACTTCCTGGGATGGCACAGATACGCAGTATTTT.